These 21 T cell receptor beta chains share one sample of origin, sequenced in a study of cytomegalovirus exposure and HLA in healthy donors (dated by TCRdb to about 2017). Libraries came from the immunoSEQ multiplex PCR assay. The multiplex PCR relied on a mix of 60 forward primers for TCR Vbeta segments and 13 reverse primers for TCR Jbeta segments. TCRdb holds this immuneACCESS table with in-frame rearrangements only. Some clones are missing; in checked studies, unresolved V genes explain under half, and the rest has no known cause. The sample table records roughly 170,000 clones; 75% to 85% of these occur just once. Together, the top ten hold 0.75% to 0.8% of the sample. The sample comprised PBMCs. The receptors derive from a female donor in good health and CMV-seronegative.

J is TRBJ1-5 and V is TRBV4-2; the match to TRBD1 covers 7 bases. Trimming took 11 bases from V and 7 from J; bases not matched to a gene: 11. The CDR3 sequence is 13 residues long. Germline CDR1 is LGHNA and CDR2 is YNFKEQ. This CDR3 is CAALRQGGQPQHF. Here the CDR3 DNA reads TGTGCCGCGCTTCGACAGGGCGGACAGCCCCAGCATTTT.

This chain uses TRBV5-8 with TRBJ1-1, with no clear D. Trimming left V 2 bases short and J 4 bases short, with 6 bases between. The CDR3 has 12 residues. The V gene's germline CDR1 is SGHTS and CDR2 YDEGEE. The CDR3 is CASSFVVTEAFF. In DNA, the CDR3 is TGTGCCAGCAGCTTTGTCGTCACTGAAGCTTTCTTT.

This clone was found once. This sequence joins TRBV6-1 and TRBJ2-7; D gene unclear. V was clipped by 6 bases and J by 0 bases, with 15 bases between them. Germline loops: CDR1 MNHNS, CDR2 SASEGT. This CDR3 is built from 15 residues. The DNA of the CDR3 is TGTGCCAGCAGCCTGAATAGTCTCGGCTCCTACGAGCAGTACTTC. It encodes CASSLNSLGSYEQYF.

The genes are TRBV25-1 and TRBJ1-1; 7 nucleotides match TRBD1. V was pared by 3 bases and J by 1 base, with 5 bases of the junction left unmatched. This CDR3 contains 15 residues. CDR1 is MGHDK, CDR2 SYGVNS, per germline. This CDR3 is CASSERGRGNTEAFF. DNA of the CDR3: TGTGCCAGCAGTGAGAGGGGGCGGGGGAACACTGAAGCTTTCTTT.

The chain combines TRBV5-1 with TRBJ2-1; weak D call: TRBD1 (6 bases). V lost 5 bases to trimming and J lost 1 base, with 10 bases between them. This CDR3 is built from 14 residues. The germline CDR1 and CDR2 sequences are SGHRS and YFSETQ. The CDR3: CASREQGSYNEQFF. In DNA, the CDR3 is TGCGCCAGCAGGGAGCAGGGGTCCTACAATGAGCAGTTCTTC.

This chain connects TRBV7-9 to TRBJ2-7; 7 bases agree with TRBD1. J was trimmed by 5 bases and V by 3 bases; bases with no gene match: 7. In germline, CDR1 is SEHNR, CDR2 FQNEAQ (reference sequence). The CDR3 contains 14 residues. The CDR3 DNA is TGTGCCAGCAGCTTGTTGGACAGGTTGCACGAGCAGTACTTC. Residues: CASSLLDRLHEQYF.

The rearrangement uses TRBV6-1 and TRBJ1-2; tentatively, D is TRBD1 (5 bases). The V and J ends lost 3 bases and 8 bases respectively, with 22 bases between them. The length of the CDR3 is 16 residues. From germline, CDR1 is MNHNS and CDR2 SASEGT. In DNA, the CDR3 is TGTGCCAGCAGTGAGCCGGGGGAACCCGTCCTCGGGGGCTACACCTTC. This sequence encodes CASSEPGEPVLGGYTF.

About this clone itself: One end of the junction does not line up with germline, which may come from a read error. This rearrangement joins TRBV6-5 to TRBJ2-7; weak D call: TRBD2 (6 bases). Germline values: CDR1 MNHEY, CDR2 SVGAGI. The CDR3 consists of 11 residues. The CDR3 here is CASSLGRREDF. The DNA of the CDR3 is TGTGCCAGCTCTCTCGGTAGAAGGGAGGACTTC.

This clone has more than one count but fewer than ten. The J gene is TRBJ2-5, the V gene TRBV5-8; 11 bases fit TRBD1. V shed 3 bases and J 4 bases; nucleotides not matched to a gene: 5. Germline lookup yields CDR1 SGHTS and CDR2 YDEGEE. CDR3 size: 15 residues. The CDR3 loop reads CASSSRTGGVETQYF. The CDR3 bases are TGTGCCAGCAGCTCAAGGACAGGGGGCGTAGAGACCCAGTACTTC.

CDR3 DNA: TGTGCCAGCAGGTCTGGGACAGGTACCCGAGAAGCTTTCTTT. Translated: CASRSGTGTREAFF. The chain is built from TRBV27 and TRBJ1-1, with 8 nucleotides matching TRBD1. The length of the CDR3 is 14 residues. In germline, CDR1 is MNHEY, CDR2 SMNVEV (reference sequence). V shed 6 bases, J shed 8 bases, and the junction held 11 bases outside the gene matches.

This CDR3 reads CASSLDRGLIGELFF. For the CDR3, the DNA is TGTGCCAGCAGCTTAGACAGGGGCCTGATCGGGGAGCTGTTTTTT. The chain employs TRBV5-4 and TRBJ2-2; 8 bases are a match to TRBD1. The CDR3 runs to 15 residues. The germline gives CDR1 SGHNT, CDR2 YYREEE (reference sequence). V shed 2 bases and J 7 bases; nucleotides not matched to a gene: 7.

J is TRBJ1-2 and V is TRBV6-6; D perhaps matches TRBD1 (5 bases). Trimming cost V 6 bases and J 6 bases, with 14 bases left between them. Germline lookup yields CDR1 MNHNY and CDR2 SVGAGI (reference sequence). The CDR3 length is 13 residues. The CDR3 sequence: CASSRSGGNGYTF. For the CDR3, the DNA is TGTGCCAGCAGCCGCAGCGGGGGGAATGGCTACACCTTC.

This clone was seen only once. V gene TRBV7-2 combines with J gene TRBJ1-4; weak D call: TRBD1 (6 bases). The V gene lost 3 bases and the J gene lost 4 bases, with 9 bases spanning the gap. CDR1 and CDR2 (germline): SGHTA, FQGNSA. The CDR3 consists of 14 residues. The CDR3, as DNA: TGTGCCAGCAGCTTGGGACACGGTAATGAAAAACTGTTTTTT. Protein sequence: CASSLGHGNEKLFF.

Concerning this clone itself: Other DNA sequences within the sample encode an identical CDR3. The chain joins TRBV5-1 to TRBJ1-4, with 9 bases aligning to TRBD1. CDR1 is SGHRS and CDR2 is YFSETQ in the germline V gene. J gave up 1 base and V 0 bases, and 7 bases lay outside the gene matches. The CDR3 has 18 amino acids. The CDR3 nucleotides read TGCGCCAGCAGCTTGGACCGGACAGGGGTAGGAACTAATGAAAAACTGTTTTTT. Its protein product is CASSLDRTGVGTNEKLFF. Together with reference TRBV5-1 and TRBJ1-4, the CDR3 gives the full variable domain: KAGVTQTPRYLIKTRGQQVTLSCSPISGHRSVSWYQQTPGQGLQFLFEYFSETQRNKGNFPGRFSGRQFSNSRSEMNVSTLELGDSALYLCASSLDRTGVGTNEKLFFGSGTQLSVL.

V is TRBV7-2 and J is TRBJ2-7, with 9 bases identical to TRBD2. Germline loops: CDR1 SGHTA, CDR2 FQGNSA. V was pared by 3 bases and J by 2 bases, with 8 bases of the junction left unmatched. The CDR3 totals 16 residues. Here the CDR3 DNA reads TGTGCCAGCAGCTTCTTCCGGGCGGGAGGGCCCTACGAGCAGTACTTC. This gives the protein CASSFFRAGGPYEQYF.

The rearrangement links TRBV9 to TRBJ2-7, with D uncertain. The CDR3 spans 13 residues. Trimming stripped 0 bases from V and 11 bases from J, with 15 bases between. CDR1 is SGDLS and CDR2 is YYNGEE in the germline V gene. CDR3 loop: CASSVVPGQAKYF. CDR3 DNA: TGTGCCAGCAGCGTAGTCCCTGGGCAGGCTAAGTACTTC.

This clone was found once. This rearrangement joins TRBV20-1 to TRBJ1-2; the D gene is possibly TRBD1 (5 bases). Trimming took off 6 bases at V and 4 bases at J, with 9 bases between the two ends. This CDR3 has 11 amino acids. The germline CDR1 and CDR2 sequences are DFQATT and SNEGSKA (reference sequence). Here the CDR3 DNA reads TGCAGTGCCCGACAGTTCTATGGCTACACCTTC. It is translated as CSARQFYGYTF.

This chain connects TRBV29-1 to TRBJ1-3, with D perhaps matching TRBD1 (5 bases). Per the germline V gene, CDR1 is SQVTM and CDR2 is ANQGSEA. CDR3 length: 13 residues. V was trimmed by 2 bases and J by 4 bases, leaving 9 bases between them. CDR3 DNA sequence: TGCAGCGTTGAACTGGGGCTCGGAAACACCATATATTTT. This codes for CSVELGLGNTIYF.

V gene TRBV2 combines with J gene TRBJ2-5; possibly TRBD1 for D (5 bases). CDR3 length equals 14 residues. In germline, CDR1 is SNHLY, CDR2 FYNNEI. V shed 2 bases and J shed 1 base, with 8 bases lying between them. CDR3 coding DNA: TGTGCCAGCAGTGAACAACAGGTCCAAGAGACCCAGTACTTC. Its translation: CASSEQQVQETQYF.

V usage is TRBV5-1 and J usage is TRBJ2-5, with 8 bases matching TRBD2. Per the germline V gene, CDR1 is SGHRS and CDR2 is YFSETQ. The CDR3 has 14 residues. V gave up 2 bases and J gave up 2 bases; unmatched junction bases: 2. Here the CDR3 reads CASSFSGTQETQYF. Here the CDR3 DNA reads TGCGCCAGCAGCTTTAGCGGGACACAAGAGACCCAGTACTTC.

The gene calls are TRBV4-3 and TRBJ1-6; D gene ambiguous. V gave up 0 bases and J gave up 4 bases, with 10 bases separating them. CDR1 LGHNA and CDR2 YSLEER come from the germline V gene. The length of the CDR3 is 16 residues. Written as DNA, the CDR3 is TGCGCCAGCAGCCAAGAGTGGCCCAGTTATAATTCACCCCTCCACTTT. This translates into CASSQEWPSYNSPLHF.